The following is a T cell receptor beta chain sequence with its context. There is no known antigen for this receptor. Base qualities are not recorded, but no much larger clone differs from it by a single base. Healthy HIV-negative adults with no recently reported acute infections or vaccinations were included as donors. All donors were Caucasian adults living in Nashville, Tennessee, USA. CD4+ T cells were enriched through magnetic negative selection, after which naive cells were positively selected on CD45RA and the remaining negative fraction served as the memory subset. After blood collection by leukapheresis, PBMCs were isolated using Ficoll-Histopaque density gradient centrifugation and then cryopreserved in the vapor phase of liquid nitrogen. Analytical flow cytometry was used to check the purity and quantity of every magnetically sorted T cell population. Genomic DNA was isolated from every sorted fraction and measured by UV absorbance on a Nanodrop 2000c.

Using the deep immunoSEQ assay, TCR CDR3 regions were amplified from genomic DNA by multiplex PCR. Extracted genomic DNA from each cell subset was distributed evenly across all wells of several immunoSEQ 96-well plates, and each plate was treated as a replicate. For sorted subsets, roughly 200 ng genomic DNA, equal to about 30,000 T cell genomes, was loaded into each replicate PCR. The purified libraries were quantified using a Qubit 3.0 fluorometer, sized with a Bioanalyzer 2100, and then quantified again using the KAPA Library Quantification kit. Every immunoSEQ 96-well plate was sequenced on a separate single-read 150-cycle Illumina NextSeq 550 flow cell. The original pipeline was this. Because only junctional sequences without quality scores were contained in the immunoSEQ output, filtering matching that applied to full-length reads could not be performed. To assign V/J genes and CDR3, sequences were annotated using PyIR, a Python wrapper for IgBLAST v1.9, with IMGT germline references. Reads were removed for weak V/J assignments (E-value above 1e-6), missing CDR3, stop codons, out-of-frame junctions, or ambiguous translated residues. A V3J clonotype was defined by an identical inferred V gene, J gene, and CDR3 amino acid sequence. To compute the percentage overlap between repertoires, the number of shared unique clonotypes was divided by the size of the smaller repertoire. Repertoire richness was assessed with RTK rarefaction, the Chao1 estimator, and Recon v2.1 estimates of unobserved clonotypes. Generation probabilities were computed with OLGA for all TCRbeta clonotypes obtained by the gDNA method from a few donors. As stored in TCRdb, this immuneACCESS dataset retains in-frame rearrangements with V and J assigned. A fraction of the clones does not appear; measured against another copy, unresolved V genes explain less than half of the discrepancy, and the remainder lacks a known reason. V and J calls and clone size are given by that table; D and trimming were obtained from the DNA. Recorded for this sample are 2 million to 2.5 million clones; approximately 93% of them occurred a single time. The top ten hold 0.36% of the sample.

The data belong to a study of shared clonotypes between healthy human individuals (dated by TCRdb to the early 2020s). At the level of the whole study: The cohort included a few men and a couple of women between 18 and 49 years of age. For each donor, CD4 naive and CD4 memory were each run on three plates, CD8 naive on two plates, and CD8 memory on one plate. To increase sequencing depth and limit assay-specific biases, different laboratories used diverse techniques to prepare libraries and sequence TCR repertoires. Each donor's leukapheresis produced roughly between about 0.85 and 10 billion PBMCs. To estimate repertoire size and how much clonotype sharing occurs between individuals, the study deeply sequenced the blood TCR repertoires of several healthy adults.

What the authors observed across the whole study: Only blood was sampled, and tissue TCR repertoires likely differ from those in blood. Even with the large sequencing depth, rarefaction of the sorted-subset datasets indicated that sequencing was incomplete. Pairwise subsampling led to the expectation that sequencing depth would affect the degree of clonotype sharing among donors. Larger estimated clonotype richness was generally found for naive subsets than for memory subsets. When a handful of donors were compared, the shared fraction of clonotypes was around 4.6% for naive CD4, roughly 3.4% for naive CD8, 2.3% for memory CD4, and about 0.36% for memory CD8. Because the study included a small number of donors, the genetic and exposure-history diversity represented was limited. Clonotypes shared by all four sorted-subset donors showed higher generation probabilities than non-shared clonotypes.

The sequenced sample was naive CD4+ T cells from PBMCs. This sample's cell subset or site label indicates: CD45RA+ positively selected. This receptor was identified in a man younger than 35 in good health. Some clones in this sample may be carry-over from other donors' samples.

The DNA reads as follows: TGTGCCAGCAGTGCCGGGACTAGCGGCTACGAGCAGTACTTC. The translation is CASSAGTSGYEQYF. Recombination linked TRBV6-4 to TRBJ2-7; 11 nucleotides in the junction match TRBD2. Trimming removed 4 bases from V and 3 bases from J; the gene matches leave 2 bases unexplained. CDR1 and CDR2 are read off the germline V gene as MRHNA and SNTAGT. The CDR3 goes from the cysteine to the phenylalanine over 14 residues. The entry retains the CDR3 DNA only, 42 bases that are in frame from base 1.